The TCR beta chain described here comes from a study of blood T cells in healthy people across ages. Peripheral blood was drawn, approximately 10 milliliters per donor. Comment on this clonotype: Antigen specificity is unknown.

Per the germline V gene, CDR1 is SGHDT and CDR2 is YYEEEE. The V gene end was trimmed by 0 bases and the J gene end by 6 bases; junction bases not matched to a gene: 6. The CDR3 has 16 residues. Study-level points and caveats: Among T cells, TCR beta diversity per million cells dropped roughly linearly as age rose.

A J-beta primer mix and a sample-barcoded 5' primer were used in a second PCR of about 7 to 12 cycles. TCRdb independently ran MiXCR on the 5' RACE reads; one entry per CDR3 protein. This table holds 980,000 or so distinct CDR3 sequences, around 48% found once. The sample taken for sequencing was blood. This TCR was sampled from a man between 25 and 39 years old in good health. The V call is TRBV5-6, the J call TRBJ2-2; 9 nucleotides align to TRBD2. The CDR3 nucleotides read TGTGCCAGCAGCTTGGTTGCGGGGGGGCCACCCGGGGAGCTGTTTTTT. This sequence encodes CASSLVAGGPPGELFF.